These 32 T cell receptor beta chains were sequenced from one sample in a study of T-cell memory formation after mild COVID-19. Each CDR3 protein gets one entry after TCRdb re-called the 5' RACE reads with MiXCR. The repertoire holds 250,000 to 350,000 distinct CDR3 sequences, with more than 15% as singletons. Sequences were obtained from PBMCs or a T cell subset sorted from them (not recorded which). Every receptor here comes from a man younger than 35 who had mild COVID-19 (a few samples of this study predate the infection). Cell type and time point are not known.

The rearrangement joins TRBV7-9 to TRBJ2-3; D unclear. The CDR3 consists of 16 residues. V was trimmed by 5 bases and J by 1 base, leaving 16 bases between them. The germline V gene has CDR1 SEHNR and CDR2 FQNEAQ (reference sequence). CDR3 in amino acids: CASSVTKDGRTDTQYF. For the CDR3, the DNA is TGTGCCAGCAGCGTAACCAAGGACGGCCGCACAGATACGCAGTATTTT.

This sequence joins TRBV15 and TRBJ1-5; D not resolved. This CDR3 comprises 15 residues. Germline CDR1 reads LNHNV; CDR2 reads YYDKDF (reference sequence). The V end was cut by 0 bases, the J end by 3 bases, with 9 bases between. CDR3 sequence: CATSRDGQLNQPQHF. The CDR3 DNA follows: TGTGCCACCAGCAGAGATGGGCAGCTCAATCAGCCCCAGCATTTT.

A few counts support this clonotype. The rearrangement joins TRBV5-1 to TRBJ2-2, with TRBD1 identical over 9 bases. CDR1 and CDR2 from the germline V gene are SGHRS and YFSETQ. The CDR3 loop spans 17 amino acids. V lost 2 bases to trimming and J lost 2 bases; unmatched junction nucleotides: 7. This chain's CDR3 is CASSFNRGPLNTGELFF. In DNA, the CDR3 is TGCGCCAGCAGCTTTAACAGGGGGCCTTTAAACACCGGGGAGCTGTTTTTT. The variable domain in full, with the rest retrieved from reference TRBV5-1 and TRBJ2-2, is KAGVTQTPRYLIKTRGQQVTLSCSPISGHRSVSWYQQTPGQGLQFLFEYFSETQRNKGNFPGRFSGRQFSNSRSEMNVSTLELGDSALYLCASSFNRGPLNTGELFFGEGSRLTVL.

The sample holds a few counts of this clonotype. The genes are TRBV12-3 or TRBV12-4 and TRBJ1-1; TRBD1 might be the D (5 bases). Trimming pared 3 bases from V and 10 bases from J, leaving 24 bases between. The CDR3 has 16 amino acids. CDR3 in amino acids: CASSLGFRDPLQGAFF. For the CDR3, the DNA is TGTGCCAGCAGTTTGGGGTTTAGGGATCCTCTGCAGGGAGCTTTCTTT.

This clonotype was observed a handful of times. This sequence joins TRBV5-4 and TRBJ2-5, with TRBD1 matching over 8 bases. The V gene's germline CDR1 is SGHNT and CDR2 YYREEE (reference sequence). The V segment lost 1 base and the J segment 2 bases; nucleotides outside the gene matches: 4. The CDR3 length is 15 residues. The CDR3 spells CASSLPGTGQETQYF. In DNA, the CDR3 is TGTGCCAGCAGCTTGCCCGGGACAGGTCAAGAGACCCAGTACTTC.

The sample holds many counts of this clonotype. The chain couples TRBV6-5 to TRBJ1-1; D uncertain. V gave up 6 bases and J gave up 2 bases, with 10 bases separating them. In germline, CDR1 is MNHEY, CDR2 SVGAGI. The CDR3 has 13 residues. The chain's CDR3 is CASSPHPNTEAFF. The CDR3 DNA reads as TGTGCCAGCAGCCCTCACCCTAACACTGAAGCTTTCTTT.

The chain uses TRBV10-1 and TRBJ1-2; D unclear. Deletions cut 0 bases from V and 7 bases from J, with 9 bases between. The CDR3 extends over 13 amino acids. Germline CDR1 is WNHNN and CDR2 is SYGVQD (reference sequence). The CDR3 DNA sequence: TGCGCCAGCAGTGAGTCGTCGGGGATTGGCTACACCTTC. This gives the protein CASSESSGIGYTF.

The chain joins TRBV5-1 to TRBJ2-1; D ambiguous. Looked up from germline, CDR1 is SGHRS and CDR2 is YFSETQ. V was clipped by 1 base and J by 8 bases, with 4 bases between them. CDR3 length: 11 amino acids. As DNA, the CDR3 is TGCGCCAGCAGCTTGAAGGATGAGCAGTTCTTC. Encoded protein: CASSLKDEQFF.

This clonotype was counted at least ten times. V is TRBV5-1 and J is TRBJ1-2, with D unclear. The CDR3 is 12 amino acids. The V and J ends lost 4 bases and 6 bases respectively, with 10 bases between them. Germline values: CDR1 SGHRS, CDR2 YFSETQ. DNA of the CDR3: TGCGCCAGCAGCCGAGGTGAGGATGGCTACACCTTC. Its translation is CASSRGEDGYTF.

The gene calls are TRBV9 and TRBJ1-5, with D hard to call. The V gene's germline CDR1 is SGDLS and CDR2 YYNGEE. The CDR3 length is 14 residues. V lost 2 bases and J lost 0, with 6 bases in between. The CDR3 DNA reads TGTGCCAGCAGCGTTTGGGATAGCAATCAGCCCCAGCATTTT. As protein: CASSVWDSNQPQHF.

The rearrangement links TRBV4-2 to TRBJ1-6; 7 nucleotides line up with TRBD1. Germline CDR1 is LGHNA and CDR2 is YNFKEQ. V trimming: 3 bases; J trimming: 3 bases; junction bases outside the gene matches: 2. This CDR3 region has 15 residues. CDR3 sequence: CASSHGQVYNSPLHF. The CDR3 DNA sequence: TGTGCCAGCAGCCATGGACAGGTCTATAATTCACCCCTCCACTTT.

This clonotype has a handful of counts. The chain links TRBV20-1 to TRBJ2-5; no reliable D call. V was clipped by 2 bases and J by 2 bases, with 3 bases between them. The CDR3 has 11 amino acids. In germline, CDR1 is DFQATT, CDR2 SNEGSKA (reference sequence). CDR3 nucleotide sequence: TGCAGTGCTAGACAACAAGAGACCCAGTACTTC. As protein: CSARQQETQYF.

This clonotype appeared a few times. The rearrangement uses TRBV4-2 and TRBJ2-3; 16 bases align to TRBD2. CDR1 LGHNA and CDR2 YNFKEQ come from the germline V gene. The CDR3 is made up of 18 amino acids. With 5 bases clipped from V and 1 base from J, the junction kept 6 bases outside the gene matches. As DNA, the CDR3 is TGTGCCAGCAGCTCCGGGACTAGCGGGGGGGTTGGCACAGATACGCAGTATTTT. This codes for CASSSGTSGGVGTDTQYF.

In this sample, this clonotype turned up many times. The chain links TRBV4-1 to TRBJ2-5, with 7 bases fitting TRBD1. Looked up from germline, CDR1 is MGHRA and CDR2 is YSYEKL. The CDR3 totals 13 residues. V dropped 4 bases and J dropped 6; count of bases not matched to a gene: 5. The CDR3 DNA follows: TGCGCCAGCAGCCTTACAGGGGAACAGACCCAGTACTTC. Residues: CASSLTGEQTQYF.

The chain couples TRBV2 to TRBJ2-5; TRBD1 might be the D (6 bases). Deletions cut 4 bases from V and 5 bases from J, with 11 bases between. The germline V gene has CDR1 SNHLY and CDR2 FYNNEI. The CDR3 is 13 amino acids. CDR3 loop: CASSGTDGETQYF. The CDR3 DNA follows: TGTGCCAGCAGTGGGACAGATGGGGAGACCCAGTACTTC.

The rearrangement joins TRBV24-1 to TRBJ1-5; TRBD1 matches 8 bases. This CDR3 spans 16 amino acids. The V segment lost 4 bases and the J segment 4 bases; nucleotides outside the gene matches: 8. Germline V gene lookup returns CDR1 KGHDR and CDR2 SFDVKD. Here the CDR3 DNA reads TGTGCCACCAGTGACCCAGGACAGGGTGAGAATCAGCCCCAGCATTTT. This gives the protein CATSDPGQGENQPQHF.

At least ten counts were recorded for this clonotype. The V and J genes are TRBV6-5 and TRBJ2-3; TRBD2 matches 8 bases. CDR3 length equals 15 residues. V lost 5 bases to trimming and J lost 4 bases; unmatched junction nucleotides: 8. CDR1 MNHEY and CDR2 SVGAGI come from the germline V gene. The CDR3 nucleotides read TGTGCCAGCAGTCGACGGGGGGGCGTTTCAGATACGCAGTATTTT. Its translation: CASSRRGGVSDTQYF.

This clonotype was seen a handful of times. V and J are TRBV14 and TRBJ2-1; D uncertain. In germline, CDR1 is SGHDN, CDR2 FVKESK. CDR3 size: 11 residues. V shed 6 bases and J shed 9 bases, with 9 bases lying between them. The CDR3 is CASRRTGEQFF. The CDR3 coding sequence is TGTGCCAGCAGGAGGACGGGTGAGCAGTTCTTC.

This clonotype was seen at least ten times. This chain links TRBV7-9 with TRBJ2-7; maybe TRBD1 (5 bases). Germline V CDR1 and CDR2: SEHNR, FQNEAQ (reference sequence). There are 12 residues in the CDR3. V was shortened by 5 bases and J by 9 bases, with 14 bases between the two germline ends. CDR3 sequence: CASSHDDQGQYV. CDR3 sequence (DNA): TGTGCCAGCAGCCACGACGATCAGGGGCAGTACGTC.

The chain couples TRBV14 to TRBJ2-7; 7 positions match TRBD1. The CDR3 is 14 residues long. CDR1 SGHDN and CDR2 FVKESK come from the germline V gene. V gave up 3 bases and J gave up 4 bases; unmatched junction bases: 6. The DNA for the CDR3 is TGTGCCAGCAGCCATTGGGACAGAGAATACGAGCAGTACTTC. It specifies CASSHWDREYEQYF.

This clonotype was seen more than once but under ten times. The chain uses TRBV20-1 and TRBJ1-6, with a possible D match to TRBD1 (5 bases). This CDR3 is 14 amino acids long. Germline loops: CDR1 DFQATT, CDR2 SNEGSKA (reference sequence). Trimming removed 5 bases at V and 8 bases at J, with 16 bases between. The CDR3 reads CSARTGTGYSPLHF. The CDR3 bases are TGCAGTGCTCGAACCGGAACAGGTTATTCACCCCTCCACTTT.

This rearrangement joins TRBV20-1 to TRBJ2-5; D is possibly TRBD1 (6 bases). Germline CDR1 is DFQATT and CDR2 is SNEGSKA (reference sequence). The CDR3 loop spans 14 amino acids. Trimming removed 6 bases from V and 5 bases from J, with 19 bases in between. CDR3 loop: CSASGGPRGETQYF. The CDR3 DNA follows: TGCAGTGCGAGCGGAGGCCCAAGGGGGGAGACCCAGTACTTC.

A few counts support this clonotype. The chain couples TRBV25-1 to TRBJ2-5, with 8 bases that match TRBD2. The CDR3 has 14 amino acids. CDR1 and CDR2 from the germline V gene are MGHDK and SYGVNS. Germline trimming cut 7 bases from V and 4 bases from J; bases unmatched to any gene: 8. The CDR3, as DNA: TGTGCCAGCATGCGTACTAGCGGTGGAGAGACCCAGTACTTC. It translates to CASMRTSGGETQYF.

The chain employs TRBV20-1 and TRBJ2-5; 7 bases are shared with TRBD2. Germline CDR1 and CDR2: DFQATT and SNEGSKA (reference sequence). The CDR3 spans 15 residues. J gave up 7 bases and V 3 bases, and 14 bases lay outside the gene matches. CDR3 coding DNA: TGCAGTGCTAGTCCGCTCCGGGACTACGCTCGGACCCAGTACTTC. Amino acid sequence: CSASPLRDYARTQYF.

This chain joins TRBV6-6 and TRBJ1-5; a possible D gene is TRBD1 (5 bases). Germline values: CDR1 MNHNY, CDR2 SVGAGI (reference sequence). With 7 bases removed from V and 1 base from J, the gap between germline ends came to 20 bases. The CDR3 spans 17 residues. The CDR3 loop reads CASTLVPPRDSNQPQHF. For the CDR3, the DNA is TGTGCCAGCACCCTCGTACCCCCTAGGGACAGCAATCAGCCCCAGCATTTT.

This clonotype showed up just a few times. The chain couples TRBV4-2 to TRBJ1-4; TRBD1 matches 9 bases. CDR1 and CDR2 from the germline V gene are LGHNA and YNFKEQ. This CDR3 region has 15 residues. Trimming removed 2 bases from V and 5 bases from J; junction bases left unmatched: 3. The CDR3 protein is CASSQPGTGNEKLFF. CDR3 DNA sequence: TGTGCCAGCAGCCAACCAGGGACAGGGAATGAAAAACTGTTTTTT.

The gene calls are TRBV6-1 and TRBJ1-1, with 7 bases matching TRBD1. The CDR3 length is 15 residues. Unmatched junction bases numbered 7, after V lost 5 bases and J lost 1 base. The germline gives CDR1 MNHNS, CDR2 SASEGT. Here the CDR3 DNA reads TGTGCCAGCAGTAAATACAGGACAGGGAACACTGAAGCTTTCTTT. This translates into CASSKYRTGNTEAFF.

This clonotype occurred a few times. Here the CDR3 DNA reads TGTGCCACCAGGGTAGATAATTCACCCCTCCACTTT. It encodes CATRVDNSPLHF. The J gene is TRBJ1-6, the V gene TRBV2; D perhaps matches TRBD1 (5 bases). Germline assignment: CDR1 SNHLY and CDR2 FYNNEI. V was cut by 10 bases and J by 5 bases, with 9 bases left in between. This CDR3 is built from 12 residues.

J is TRBJ2-4 and V is TRBV20-1, with 9 nucleotides matching TRBD1. This CDR3 contains 15 residues. J lost 0 bases, V lost 6 bases, and 6 bases had no gene match. In germline, CDR1 is DFQATT, CDR2 SNEGSKA (reference sequence). The CDR3 loop is CSAHRGQGAKNIQYF. The CDR3 coding sequence is TGCAGTGCCCACAGGGGGCAGGGAGCCAAAAACATTCAGTACTTC.

DNA of the CDR3: TGTGCCAGCAGCTTAGGGTCCCAAGCAGGGGAGTACTTC. Its protein is CASSLGSQAGEYF. The V and J genes are TRBV7-2 and TRBJ2-7, with D perhaps matching TRBD1 (6 bases). V dropped 1 base and J dropped 11 bases, with 15 bases sitting between them. In germline, CDR1 is SGHTA, CDR2 FQGNSA. This CDR3 is built from 13 residues.

In this sample, this clonotype turned up many times. The genes are TRBV7-6 and TRBJ2-3, with 9 bases matching TRBD1. The CDR3 loop spans 18 amino acids. V gave up 1 base and J gave up 5 bases; unmatched junction bases: 13. Germline CDR1 is SGHVS and CDR2 is FNYEAQ. CDR3 nucleotide sequence: TGTGCCAGCAGCTTAGGAGGTTGGGGGACAGGGAGTGGAGATACGCAGTATTTT. Protein sequence: CASSLGGWGTGSGDTQYF.

The rearrangement uses TRBV7-9 and TRBJ1-1; possible D gene TRBD1, 5 bases. Germline values: CDR1 SEHNR, CDR2 FQNEAQ (reference sequence). The length of the CDR3 is 15 residues. V gave up 3 bases and J gave up 0 bases, with 11 bases separating them. The CDR3 here is CASSFTGTVNTEAFF. CDR3 nucleotide sequence: TGTGCCAGCAGCTTTACCGGGACGGTGAACACTGAAGCTTTCTTT. Drawing the rest from reference TRBV7-9 and TRBJ1-1, the complete variable domain is DTGVSQNPRHKITKRGQNVTFRCDPISEHNRLYWYRQTLGQGPEFLTYFQNEAQLEKSRLLSDRFSAERPKGSFSTLEIQRTEQGDSAMYLCASSFTGTVNTEAFFGQGTRLTVV.